These 26 T cell receptor beta chains share one sample of origin, sequenced in a study of T-cell memory formation after mild COVID-19. TCRdb redid the calling of the 5' RACE reads with MiXCR, one entry per CDR3 protein. This table has fewer than 250,000 distinct CDR3 sequences, just over 15% appearing once. Material: PBMCs or a T cell subset sorted from them (not recorded which). Receptors were obtained from an adult woman who had mild COVID-19 (a few samples of this study predate the infection). Cell type and time point are not known.

This clonotype occurred a few times. This rearrangement joins TRBV5-1 to TRBJ2-1; 9 bases line up with TRBD1. The germline V gene encodes CDR1 SGHRS and CDR2 YFSETQ. The CDR3 consists of 15 residues. Trimming cost V 2 bases and J 4 bases; bases outside gene matches: 4. The CDR3 bases are TGCGCCAGCAGCTTTGGGGACAGGGATTACAATGAGCAGTTCTTC. This translates into CASSFGDRDYNEQFF.

At least ten counts were recorded for this clonotype. This chain's CDR3 is CASSPPGLGNTIYF. CDR3 in DNA: TGTGCCAGCAGTCCCCCAGGGCTTGGAAACACCATATATTTT. The V gene is TRBV6-5, the J gene TRBJ1-3; possible D gene TRBD1, 5 bases. The CDR3 extends over 14 amino acids. Germline-derived CDR1 and CDR2 are MNHEY and SVGAGI. V was cut by 5 bases and J by 3 bases, with 11 bases left in between.

This clonotype turned up a few times. The V and J genes are TRBV15 and TRBJ2-3; D perhaps matches TRBD2 (6 bases). V shed 5 bases and J shed 2 bases, with 17 bases lying between them. CDR3 length equals 16 residues. CDR1 is LNHNV and CDR2 is YYDKDF in the germline V gene (reference sequence). The CDR3, as DNA: TGTGCCACCAGCCACTTTATGGGGAGGTACACAGATACGCAGTATTTT. This codes for CATSHFMGRYTDTQYF.

The V gene is TRBV27, the J gene TRBJ2-7; 9 bases line up with TRBD1. Losses at the gene ends were 6 bases for V and 3 bases for J; bases not matched to a gene: 9. The CDR3 loop spans 15 amino acids. The germline CDR1 and CDR2 sequences are MNHEY and SMNVEV (reference sequence). CDR3: CASSNRGLQGYEQYF. Here the CDR3 DNA reads TGTGCCAGCAGCAACAGGGGGCTACAGGGCTACGAGCAGTACTTC.

The sample holds a few counts of this clonotype. The chain carries TRBV20-1 and TRBJ2-5; D is possibly TRBD2 (5 bases). This CDR3 contains 14 residues. Per germline, CDR1 DFQATT and CDR2 SNEGSKA (reference sequence). V gave up 7 bases and J gave up 9 bases, with 24 bases separating them. In nucleotides, the CDR3 is TGCAGTGTCAGAGACTGGGGTCTCTCCGGGGCCCAGTACTTC. Translation: CSVRDWGLSGAQYF.

This clonotype was counted between two and nine times. The rearrangement joins TRBV5-1 to TRBJ2-7; 9 positions match TRBD2. In germline, CDR1 is SGHRS, CDR2 YFSETQ. V shed 0 bases and J 2 bases; nucleotides not matched to a gene: 3. The CDR3 has 15 residues. The CDR3 loop reads CASSLAASGAYEQYF. DNA for the CDR3: TGCGCCAGCAGCTTGGCTGCTAGCGGGGCCTACGAGCAGTACTTC.

This clonotype showed up many times. The rearrangement uses TRBV20-1 and TRBJ2-3; 11 bases map to TRBD2. With V trimmed by 4 bases and J by 4 bases, 7 bases remained unmatched. Germline V gene data show CDR1 as DFQATT and CDR2 as SNEGSKA (reference sequence). This CDR3 comprises 15 residues. The CDR3 DNA is TGCAGTGCTATAATTCTAGCGGGAGGAGCAGATACGCAGTATTTT. This encodes CSAIILAGGADTQYF.

In this sample, this clonotype turned up a few times. One junction end does not reproduce the germline sequence, and a read error may be involved. This chain connects TRBV7-7 to TRBJ2-3, with 7 bases that match TRBD1. The CDR3 extends over 14 amino acids. From germline, CDR1 is SSHAT and CDR2 FNYEAQ (reference sequence). The CDR3 DNA is TGTGCTAGCAGTCGTGGACAGGACACAGATACGCAGTATTTT. Translated: CASSRGQDTDTQYF.

The V and J genes are TRBV2 and TRBJ1-1, with 9 bases matching TRBD1. The CDR3 runs to 13 residues. V gave up 5 bases and J gave up 12 bases; unmatched junction bases: 10. The germline V gene has CDR1 SNHLY and CDR2 FYNNEI. The chain's CDR3 is CASSWTGVGSTFF. The CDR3 nucleotides are TGTGCCAGCAGTTGGACAGGGGTGGGCTCAACTTTCTTT.

This clonotype was counted only a few times. This chain connects TRBV20-1 to TRBJ1-1, with D perhaps matching TRBD1 (6 bases). This CDR3 is 12 amino acids long. From germline, CDR1 is DFQATT and CDR2 SNEGSKA (reference sequence). Trimming left V 8 bases short and J 1 base short, with 11 bases between. Here the CDR3 DNA reads TGCAGTACCCTCAGGGGGAACACTGAAGCTTTCTTT. Protein: CSTLRGNTEAFF.

This clonotype was seen a handful of times. The genes are TRBV6-2 or TRBV6-3 and TRBJ2-5; a possible D gene is TRBD2 (6 bases). The CDR3 covers 13 residues. Germline values: CDR1 MNHEY, CDR2 SVGEGT. V lost 5 bases and J 5 bases, leaving 12 bases between the germline ends. The CDR3, as DNA: TGTGCCAGCAGTAAGGCGGGGTTGGAGACCCAGTACTTC. Its protein product is CASSKAGLETQYF.

The chain has TRBV9 and TRBJ2-2; TRBD2 matches 9 bases. V dropped 3 bases and J dropped 0; count of bases not matched to a gene: 3. The CDR3 length is 16 residues. The germline CDR1 and CDR2 sequences are SGDLS and YYNGEE. CDR3 sequence (DNA): TGTGCCAGCAGCGACGGGACTAGCACGAACACCGGGGAGCTGTTTTTT. Translating it yields CASSDGTSTNTGELFF.

In DNA, the CDR3 is TGCGCCAGCAGCCGCACTCGGGACAGGGTCTCCTACAATGAGCAGTTCTTC. Residues: CASSRTRDRVSYNEQFF. The chain combines TRBV5-1 with TRBJ2-1; TRBD1 agrees at 9 bases. The V and J ends lost 4 bases and 0 bases, in that order; junction bases with no gene match: 8. The V gene's germline CDR1 is SGHRS and CDR2 YFSETQ. The CDR3 loop spans 17 amino acids.

This clonotype has more than one count but fewer than ten. This rearrangement joins TRBV29-1 to TRBJ2-2; weak D call: TRBD2 (7 bases). V lost 6 bases, J lost 6 bases, and 8 bases lay in between. The germline gives CDR1 SQVTM, CDR2 ANQGSEA. The CDR3 is made up of 11 amino acids. This CDR3 reads CSVGGAGELFF. CDR3 DNA: TGCAGCGTAGGGGGGGCCGGGGAGCTGTTTTTT.

The chain combines TRBV7-9 with TRBJ1-1; a weak D match, TRBD1 (6 bases). CDR3 length: 14 amino acids. Per the germline V gene, CDR1 is SEHNR and CDR2 is FQNEAQ (reference sequence). V gave up 3 bases and J gave up 1 base, with 9 bases separating them. CDR3 coding DNA: TGTGCCAGCAGCTTTACACAGGGGAACACTGAAGCTTTCTTT. This gives the protein CASSFTQGNTEAFF.

As concerns this clonotype: This may be a read error, as it is one base from a much larger clone. The chain joins TRBV7-9 to TRBJ2-7; 7 nucleotides line up with TRBD2. The germline CDR1 and CDR2 sequences are SEHNR and FQNEAQ (reference sequence). The trim removed 2 bases at V and 2 bases at J, leaving 6 bases unmatched. This CDR3 is 15 amino acids long. CDR3 amino acids: CASSLTERGAYEQYF. The CDR3 nucleotides are TGTGCCAGCAGCTTAACGGAACGGGGGGCCTACGAGCAGTACTTC.

This clonotype was seen only once. The genes are TRBV6-1 and TRBJ2-1, with no clear D. The V end was cut by 7 bases, the J end by 5 bases, with 6 bases between. The CDR3 consists of 11 residues. The germline CDR1 and CDR2 sequences are MNHNS and SASEGT. CDR3 amino acids: CASKRNNEQFF. The CDR3 nucleotides read TGTGCCAGCAAAAGGAACAATGAGCAGTTCTTC.

V gene TRBV3-1 combines with J gene TRBJ1-4; 7 bases are shared with TRBD1. The germline gives CDR1 LGHDT, CDR2 YNNKEL (reference sequence). The CDR3 covers 15 residues. V lost 1 base, J lost 8 bases, and 7 bases stayed unmatched. CDR3 nucleotide sequence: TGTGCCAGCAGCCAAGCGGGACAGCACTACGAAAAACTGTTTTTT. This encodes CASSQAGQHYEKLFF.

This clonotype showed up just a few times. This chain joins TRBV29-1 and TRBJ1-2; 7 bases are shared with TRBD1. Germline CDR1 SQVTM, CDR2 ANQGSEA. The CDR3 loop spans 13 amino acids. V lost 7 bases and J lost 6; bases outside the gene matches: 11. The CDR3 DNA follows: TGCAGCGCCGTTTTTAGGGGGCTGGATGGCTACACCTTC. Its translation: CSAVFRGLDGYTF. Full variable domain (outside the CDR3, taken from reference TRBV29-1 and TRBJ1-2): SAVISQKPSRDICQRGTSLTIQCQVDSQVTMMFWYRQQPGQSLTLIATANQGSEATYESGFVIDKFPISRPNLTFSTLTVSNMSPEDSSIYLCSAVFRGLDGYTFGSGTRLTVV.

This clonotype came up a few times. V usage is TRBV10-3 and J usage is TRBJ1-5; D possibly corresponds to TRBD1 (6 bases). CDR3 length equals 16 residues. V dropped 3 bases and J dropped 0 bases, with 12 bases sitting between them. Looked up from germline, CDR1 is ENHRY and CDR2 is SYGVKD. The CDR3 bases are TGTGCCATCAGTGATCAACAGGGAAATAGCAATCAGCCCCAGCATTTT. Its translation is CAISDQQGNSNQPQHF.

This clonotype showed up just once. This chain links TRBV20-1 with TRBJ2-5; D unclear. This CDR3 region has 15 residues. Deletions cut 6 bases from V and 2 bases from J, with 19 bases between. Germline CDR1 and CDR2: DFQATT and SNEGSKA (reference sequence). CDR3 DNA sequence: TGCAGTGCCCGGAAGTGGGGTGGATTTCAAGAGACCCAGTACTTC. Encoded protein: CSARKWGGFQETQYF.

The chain has TRBV3-1 and TRBJ2-5; D is uncertain. Germline V gene data show CDR1 as LGHDT and CDR2 as YNNKEL (reference sequence). The CDR3 spans 14 residues. The V end was cut by 1 base, the J end by 2 bases, with 8 bases between. The CDR3 DNA reads as TGTGCCAGCAGCCAAGTGGGTGATCAAGAGACCCAGTACTTC. This codes for CASSQVGDQETQYF.

This clonotype was recorded only once. The chain joins TRBV19 to TRBJ2-4; D may be TRBD1 (6 bases). The V end lost 5 bases, the J end lost 8 bases, and 16 bases lay between the germline ends. Germline V gene lookup returns CDR1 LNHDA and CDR2 SQIVND (reference sequence). The CDR3 runs 14 residues. The CDR3 nucleotides are TGTGCCAGTAGTTCCCGAAACAGGGATGACATTCAGTACTTC. Residues: CASSSRNRDDIQYF.

This chain connects TRBV6-6 to TRBJ1-1; 8 bases match TRBD1. V lost 2 bases to trimming and J lost 5 bases; unmatched junction nucleotides: 7. CDR1 is MNHNY, CDR2 SVGAGI, per germline (reference sequence). There are 15 residues in the CDR3. CDR3: CASSYLQGAGTEAFF. DNA for the CDR3: TGTGCCAGCAGTTACCTCCAGGGGGCAGGGACTGAAGCTTTCTTT.

The chain recombines TRBV5-1 with TRBJ1-4; D possibly corresponds to TRBD1 (6 bases). Looked up from germline, CDR1 is SGHRS and CDR2 is YFSETQ. The CDR3 runs 18 residues. Trimming took 3 bases from V and 0 from J, leaving 18 bases between them. The CDR3, as DNA: TGCGCCAGCAGCTCGCAACTACAGGGATCAGCAACTAATGAAAAACTGTTTTTT. Translated: CASSSQLQGSATNEKLFF.

The CDR3 here is CASSPTGVSGNTIYF. The DNA for the CDR3 is TGTGCCAGCAGCCCTACAGGAGTCTCTGGAAACACCATATATTTT. This chain connects TRBV27 to TRBJ1-3; TRBD1 is a possible D gene (5 bases). Germline V gene sequence: CDR1 MNHEY, CDR2 SMNVEV (reference sequence). V lost 6 bases and J 0 bases, leaving 12 bases between the germline ends. This CDR3 has 15 amino acids.